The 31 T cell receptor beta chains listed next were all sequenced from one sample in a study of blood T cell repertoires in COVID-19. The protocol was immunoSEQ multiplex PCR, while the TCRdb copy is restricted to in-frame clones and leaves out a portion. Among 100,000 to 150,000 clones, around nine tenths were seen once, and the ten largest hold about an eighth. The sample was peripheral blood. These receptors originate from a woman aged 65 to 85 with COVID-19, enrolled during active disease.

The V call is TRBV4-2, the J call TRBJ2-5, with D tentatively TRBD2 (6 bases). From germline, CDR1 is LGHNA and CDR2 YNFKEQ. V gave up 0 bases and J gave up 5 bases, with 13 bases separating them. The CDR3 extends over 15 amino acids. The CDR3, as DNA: TGTGCCAGCAGCCAAGAACCGGGGGTAATGGAGACCCAGTACTTC. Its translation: CASSQEPGVMETQYF.

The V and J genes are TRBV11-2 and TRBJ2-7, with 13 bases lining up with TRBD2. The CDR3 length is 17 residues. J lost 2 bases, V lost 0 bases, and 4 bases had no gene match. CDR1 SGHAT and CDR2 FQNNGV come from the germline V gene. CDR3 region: CASSLDSLAGGAYEQYF. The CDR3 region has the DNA TGTGCCAGCAGCTTAGATTCACTAGCGGGGGGGGCCTACGAGCAGTACTTC. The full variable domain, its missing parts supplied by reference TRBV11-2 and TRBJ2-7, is EAGVAQSPRYKIIEKRQSVAFWCNPISGHATLYWYQQILGQGPKLLIQFQNNGVVDDSQLPKDRFSAERLKGVDSTLKIQPAKLEDSAVYLCASSLDSLAGGAYEQYFGPGTRLTVT.

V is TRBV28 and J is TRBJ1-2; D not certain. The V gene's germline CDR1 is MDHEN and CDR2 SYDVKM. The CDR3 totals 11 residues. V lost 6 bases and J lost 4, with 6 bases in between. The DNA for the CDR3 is TGTGCCAGCAGGTCAATCTATGGCTACACCTTC. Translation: CASRSIYGYTF.

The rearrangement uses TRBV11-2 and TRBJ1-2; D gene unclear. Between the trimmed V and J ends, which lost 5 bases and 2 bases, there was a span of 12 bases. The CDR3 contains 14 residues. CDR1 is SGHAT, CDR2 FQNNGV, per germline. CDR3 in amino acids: CASSVPAGNYGYTF. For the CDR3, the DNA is TGTGCCAGCAGCGTCCCAGCCGGGAACTATGGCTACACCTTC.

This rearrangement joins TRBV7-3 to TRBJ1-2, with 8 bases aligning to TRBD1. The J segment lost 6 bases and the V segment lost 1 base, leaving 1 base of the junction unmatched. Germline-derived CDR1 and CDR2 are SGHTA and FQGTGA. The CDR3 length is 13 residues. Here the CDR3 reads CASSLIQGDGYTF. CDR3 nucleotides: TGTGCCAGCAGCTTAATACAGGGGGATGGCTACACCTTC.

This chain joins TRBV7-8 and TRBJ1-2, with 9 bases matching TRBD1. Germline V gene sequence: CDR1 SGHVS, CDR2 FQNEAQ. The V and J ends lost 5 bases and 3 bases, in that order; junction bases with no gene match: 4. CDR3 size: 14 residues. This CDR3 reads CASSHRQGDYGYTF. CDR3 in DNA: TGTGCCAGCAGCCATCGACAGGGGGACTATGGCTACACCTTC. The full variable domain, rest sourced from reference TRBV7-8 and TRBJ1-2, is GAGVSQSPRYKVAKRGQDVALRCDPISGHVSLFWYQQALGQGPEFLTYFQNEAQLDKSGLPSDRFFAERPEGSVSTLKIQRTQQEDSAVYLCASSHRQGDYGYTFGSGTRLTVV.

In DNA, the CDR3 is TGTGCCAGCAGTGCCGGGGGGGACTACAATGAGCAGTTCTTC. This gives the protein CASSAGGDYNEQFF. The chain carries TRBV6-6 and TRBJ2-1; 8 nucleotides match TRBD2. CDR1 MNHNY and CDR2 SVGAGI come from the germline V gene (reference sequence). There are 14 residues in the CDR3. Trimming removed 5 bases from V and 3 bases from J; junction bases left unmatched: 3.

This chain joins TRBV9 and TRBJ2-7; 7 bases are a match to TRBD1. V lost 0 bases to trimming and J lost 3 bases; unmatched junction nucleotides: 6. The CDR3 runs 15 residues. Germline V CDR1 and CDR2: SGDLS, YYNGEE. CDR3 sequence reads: CASSVATGTVYEQYF. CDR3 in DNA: TGTGCCAGCAGCGTAGCTACGGGGACAGTCTACGAGCAGTACTTC.

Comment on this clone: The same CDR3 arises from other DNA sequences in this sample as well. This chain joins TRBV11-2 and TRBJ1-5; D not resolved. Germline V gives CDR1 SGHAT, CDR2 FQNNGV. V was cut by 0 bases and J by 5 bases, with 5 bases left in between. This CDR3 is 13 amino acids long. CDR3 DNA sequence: TGTGCCAGCAGCTTAGAGAGGGATCAGCCCCAGCATTTT. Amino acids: CASSLERDQPQHF.

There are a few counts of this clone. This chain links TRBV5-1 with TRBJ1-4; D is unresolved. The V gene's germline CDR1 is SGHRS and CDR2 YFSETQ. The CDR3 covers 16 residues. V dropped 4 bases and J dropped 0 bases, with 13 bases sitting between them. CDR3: CASSPPGVATNEKLFF. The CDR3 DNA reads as TGCGCCAGCAGCCCACCCGGGGTTGCAACTAATGAAAAACTGTTTTTT.

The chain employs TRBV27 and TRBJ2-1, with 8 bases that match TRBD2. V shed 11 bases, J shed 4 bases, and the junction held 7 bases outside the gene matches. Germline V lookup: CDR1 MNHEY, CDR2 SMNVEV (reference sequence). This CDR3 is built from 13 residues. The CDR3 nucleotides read TGTGCCTCCCGGGGGGGGCTATACAATGAGCAGTTCTTC. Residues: CASRGGLYNEQFF.

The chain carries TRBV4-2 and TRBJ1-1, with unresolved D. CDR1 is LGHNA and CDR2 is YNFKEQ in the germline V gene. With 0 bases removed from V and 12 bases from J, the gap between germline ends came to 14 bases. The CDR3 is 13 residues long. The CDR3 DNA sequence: TGTGCCAGCAGCCAAGATTCCAACCTCGGGTCTTTCTTT. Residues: CASSQDSNLGSFF.

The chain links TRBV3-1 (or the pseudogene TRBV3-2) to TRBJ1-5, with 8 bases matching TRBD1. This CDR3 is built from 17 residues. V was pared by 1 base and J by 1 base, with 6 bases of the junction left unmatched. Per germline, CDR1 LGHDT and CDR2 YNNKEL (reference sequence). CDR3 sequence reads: CASSQGFRGPSNQPQHF. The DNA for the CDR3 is TGTGCCAGCAGCCAAGGGTTCAGGGGGCCGAGCAATCAGCCCCAGCATTTT.

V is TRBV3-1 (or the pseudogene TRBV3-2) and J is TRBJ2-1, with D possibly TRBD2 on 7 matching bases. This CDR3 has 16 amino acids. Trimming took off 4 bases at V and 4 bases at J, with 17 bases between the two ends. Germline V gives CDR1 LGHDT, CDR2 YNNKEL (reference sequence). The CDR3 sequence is CASSRTRGGVYNEQFF. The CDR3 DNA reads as TGTGCCAGCAGCCGAACTAGGGGGGGGGTATACAATGAGCAGTTCTTC.

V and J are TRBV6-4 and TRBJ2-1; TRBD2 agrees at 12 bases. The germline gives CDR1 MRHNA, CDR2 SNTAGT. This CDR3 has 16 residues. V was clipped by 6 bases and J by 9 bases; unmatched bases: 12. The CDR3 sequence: CASSLYTSGGTGEQFF. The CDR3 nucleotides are TGTGCCAGCAGCCTATATACTAGCGGGGGGACAGGTGAGCAGTTCTTC.

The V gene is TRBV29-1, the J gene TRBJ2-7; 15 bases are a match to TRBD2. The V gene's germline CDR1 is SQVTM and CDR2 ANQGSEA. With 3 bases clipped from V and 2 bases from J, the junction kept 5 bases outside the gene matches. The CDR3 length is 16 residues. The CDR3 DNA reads TGCAGCGTTGAGCGGACTAGCGGGGGGGACACCTACGAGCAGTACTTC. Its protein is CSVERTSGGDTYEQYF.

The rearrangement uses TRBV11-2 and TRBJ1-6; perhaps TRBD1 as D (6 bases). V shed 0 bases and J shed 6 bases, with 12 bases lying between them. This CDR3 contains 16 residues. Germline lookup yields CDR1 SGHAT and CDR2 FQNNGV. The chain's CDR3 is CASSLERDTRNSPLHF. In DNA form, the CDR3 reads TGTGCCAGCAGCTTAGAACGGGACACCCGTAATTCACCCCTCCACTTT.

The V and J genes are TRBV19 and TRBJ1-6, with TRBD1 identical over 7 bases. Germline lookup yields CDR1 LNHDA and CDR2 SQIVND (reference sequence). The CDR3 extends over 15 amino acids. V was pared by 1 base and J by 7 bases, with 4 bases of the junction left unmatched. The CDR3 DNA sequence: TGTGCCAGTAGTATAGTCGGGACAGAGAATTCACCCCTCCACTTT. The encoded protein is CASSIVGTENSPLHF.

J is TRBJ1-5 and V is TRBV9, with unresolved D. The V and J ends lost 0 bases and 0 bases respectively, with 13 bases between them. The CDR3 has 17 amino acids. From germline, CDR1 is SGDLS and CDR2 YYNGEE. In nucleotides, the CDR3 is TGTGCCAGCAGCGTAGGGGCTCAAGTCGATAGCAATCAGCCCCAGCATTTT. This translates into CASSVGAQVDSNQPQHF. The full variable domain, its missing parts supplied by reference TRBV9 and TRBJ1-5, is DSGVTQTPKHLITATGQRVTLRCSPRSGDLSVYWYQQSLDQGLQFLIQYYNGEERAKGNILERFSAQQFPDLHSELNLSSLELGDSALYFCASSVGAQVDSNQPQHFGDGTRLSIL.

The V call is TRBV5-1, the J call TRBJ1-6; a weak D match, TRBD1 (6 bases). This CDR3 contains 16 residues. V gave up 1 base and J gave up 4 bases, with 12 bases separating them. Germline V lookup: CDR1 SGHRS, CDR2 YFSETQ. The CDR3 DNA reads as TGCGCCAGCAGCTTGTCCGGACAGCGGTATAATTCACCCCTCCACTTT. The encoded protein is CASSLSGQRYNSPLHF.

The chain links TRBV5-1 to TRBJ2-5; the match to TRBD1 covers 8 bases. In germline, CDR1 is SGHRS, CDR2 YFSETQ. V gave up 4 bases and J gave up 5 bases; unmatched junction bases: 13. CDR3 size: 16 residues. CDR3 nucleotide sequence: TGCGCCAGCAGCGGCCAGGGGGCCTCAAAACTGGAGACCCAGTACTTC. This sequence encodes CASSGQGASKLETQYF.

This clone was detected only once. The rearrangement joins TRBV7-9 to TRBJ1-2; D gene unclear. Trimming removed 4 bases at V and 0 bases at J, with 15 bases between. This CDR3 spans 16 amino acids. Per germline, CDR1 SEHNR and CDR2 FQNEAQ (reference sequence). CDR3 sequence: CASSSAENGPNYGYTF. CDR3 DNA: TGTGCCAGCAGCTCCGCCGAAAATGGGCCTAACTATGGCTACACCTTC.

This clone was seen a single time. The CDR3 loop reads CASSFTTETEAFF. CDR3 DNA sequence: TGTGCCAGCAGTTTTACGACGGAGACTGAAGCTTTCTTT. This sequence joins TRBV12-3 or TRBV12-4 and TRBJ1-1; D not resolved. The length of the CDR3 is 13 residues. Trimming left V 3 bases short and J 5 bases short, with 10 bases between.

CDR3 amino acids: CASIGTGVNTEAFF. DNA for the CDR3: TGTGCCAGCATAGGGACAGGAGTGAACACTGAAGCTTTCTTT. The chain is built from TRBV2 and TRBJ1-1; 8 bases agree with TRBD1. This CDR3 is built from 14 residues. Trimming cost V 7 bases and J 0 bases; bases outside gene matches: 4. Germline CDR1 SNHLY, CDR2 FYNNEI. The full variable domain, in which reference TRBV2 and TRBJ1-1 provide the parts outside the CDR3, is EPEVTQTPSHQVTQMGQEVILRCVPISNHLYFYWYRQILGQKVEFLVSFYNNEISEKSEIFDDQFSVERPDGSNFTLKIRSTKLEDSAMYFCASIGTGVNTEAFFGQGTRLTVV.

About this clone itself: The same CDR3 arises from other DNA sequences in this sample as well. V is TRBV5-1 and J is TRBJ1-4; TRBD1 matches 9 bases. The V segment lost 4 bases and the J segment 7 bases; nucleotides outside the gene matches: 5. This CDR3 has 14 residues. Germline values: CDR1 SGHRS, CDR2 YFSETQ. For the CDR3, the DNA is TGCGCCAGCAGCCTGGGACAGGGAGGTGAAAAACTGTTTTTT. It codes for CASSLGQGGEKLFF.

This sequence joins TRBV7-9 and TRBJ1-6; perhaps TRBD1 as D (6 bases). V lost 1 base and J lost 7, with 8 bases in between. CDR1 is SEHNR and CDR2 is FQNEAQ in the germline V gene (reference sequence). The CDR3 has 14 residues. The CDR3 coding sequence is TGTGCCAGCAGCTTAGGGACAGAGAATTCACCCCTCCACTTT. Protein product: CASSLGTENSPLHF.

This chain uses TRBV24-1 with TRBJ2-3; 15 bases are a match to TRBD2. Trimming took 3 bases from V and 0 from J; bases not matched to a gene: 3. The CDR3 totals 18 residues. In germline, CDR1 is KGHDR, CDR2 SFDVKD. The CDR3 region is CATSDLGLAGGSTDTQYF. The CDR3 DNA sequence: TGTGCCACCAGTGATCTGGGACTAGCGGGGGGTAGCACAGATACGCAGTATTTT.

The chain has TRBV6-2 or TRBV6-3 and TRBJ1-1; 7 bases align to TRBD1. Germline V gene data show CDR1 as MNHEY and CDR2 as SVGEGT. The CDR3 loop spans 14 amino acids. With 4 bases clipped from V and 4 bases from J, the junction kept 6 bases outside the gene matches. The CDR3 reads CASSSTGWGTEAFF. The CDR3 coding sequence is TGTGCCAGCAGTTCGACAGGGTGGGGCACTGAAGCTTTCTTT.

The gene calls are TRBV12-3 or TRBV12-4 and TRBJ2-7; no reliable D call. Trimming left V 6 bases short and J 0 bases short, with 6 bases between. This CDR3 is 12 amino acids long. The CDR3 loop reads CASSWSSYEQYF. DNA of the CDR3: TGTGCCAGCAGCTGGAGCTCCTACGAGCAGTACTTC.

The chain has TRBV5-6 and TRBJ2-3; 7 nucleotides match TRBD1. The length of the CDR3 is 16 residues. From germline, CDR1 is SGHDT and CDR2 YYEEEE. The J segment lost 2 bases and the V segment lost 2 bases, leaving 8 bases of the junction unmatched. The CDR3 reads CASSFIAGQATDTQYF. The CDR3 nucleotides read TGTGCCAGCAGCTTCATTGCCGGACAGGCCACAGATACGCAGTATTTT.

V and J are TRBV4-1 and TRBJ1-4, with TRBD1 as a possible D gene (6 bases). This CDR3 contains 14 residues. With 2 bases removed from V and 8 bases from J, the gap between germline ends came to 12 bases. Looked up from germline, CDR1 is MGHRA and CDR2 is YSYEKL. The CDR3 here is CASSQQGQGEKLFF. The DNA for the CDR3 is TGCGCCAGCAGCCAACAGGGGCAAGGGGAAAAACTGTTTTTT.